Reported below is one TCR beta chain. Its antigen is unidentified. CDR1 and CDR2 from the germline V gene are SGHTS and YDEGEE. The CDR3 spans 15 residues. Trimming shortened V by 0 bases and J by 0 bases, and 8 bases separated the two germline ends. Generated by immunoSEQ multiplex PCR, the TCRdb table keeps only in-frame clones and is missing some. The sample consists of about 130,000 clones, approximately 84% of them appearing once. These data originate in a study of PD-L1 blockade in urothelial cancer. Study-level background: Treatment start was followed by blood analysis at 3 weeks (second dose) and again at 6 weeks. The median number of T cells present in blood samples was 141,255. The study, taken as a whole, reports: Lower than median blood TCR clonality before treatment predicted better survival.

Stated time point: pretreatment peripheral blood. This receptor was obtained from a man aged 50-59 years with urothelial cancer. The sequencing here drew on PBMCs, taken around atezolizumab (anti-PD-L1) treatment. The genes are TRBV5-8 and TRBJ2-3; D is perhaps TRBD1 (5 bases). Written as DNA, the CDR3 is TGTGCCAGCAGCTTGGGACAGCAAAGCACAGATACGCAGTATTTT. It is translated as CASSLGQQSTDTQYF.